This T cell receptor beta chain was found in a study of early T cells in non-severe SARS-CoV-2 infection. Turning to the study itself: RNA in bulk from unsorted whole blood was sequenced, and chains were unpaired.

Individual cDNA molecules received unique molecular identifiers. TCRdb ran MiXCR on the 5' RACE reads and lists one entry per CDR3 protein. The sample consists of some 120,000 distinct CDR3 sequences, 14% to 15% of them appearing once. Study-wide results and limits: Matching against VDJdb likely underestimated virus-specific expansions, favoring anti-spike CD8.

Comment on this clonotype: Antigen specificity is unknown.

The V end lost 5 bases, the J end lost 4 bases, and 9 bases lay between the germline ends. The CDR3 runs 13 residues. The rearrangement links TRBV12-3 or TRBV12-4 to TRBJ1-5; D call uncertain. This receptor was identified in an adult who was a healthcare worker with PCR-confirmed SARS-CoV-2 infection or an uninfected control (not recorded which). The sample taken for sequencing was whole blood. The CDR3 coding sequence is TGTGCCAGCAGTCCTCAACTAAATCAGCCCCAGCATTTT. Translation: CASSPQLNQPQHF.